This T cell receptor (beta chain) was captured in a study of T cell repertoires in cytomegalovirus infection. Across the whole study: Recently identified HLA-C-restricted CMV epitopes and well-studied HLA-B-restricted CMV epitopes were used by the study.

Whole-study results and caveats: Clonotype analysis showed dominance of the ex vivo response by HLA-C-restricted CMV-specific TCR beta clonotypes.

Germline V gene sequence: CDR1 SEHNR, CDR2 FQNEAQ (reference sequence). The CDR3 runs 14 residues. Trimming took off 0 bases at V and 5 bases at J, with 10 bases between the two ends. Details on this clonotype: Its target is not known.

TCRdb re-called the reads with MiXCR, one entry per CDR3 protein. The sample contains about 830,000 distinct CDR3 sequences, less than 35% of which appear only once. This TCR derives from a human donor in good health (CMV status not recorded). Some clones in this sample may be carry-over from other donors' samples. Source: cultured CD8+ T cells from PBMCs, taken from culture after CMV antigen stimulation. The V gene is TRBV7-9, the J gene TRBJ2-5, with D perhaps matching TRBD1 or TRBD2 (5 bases each). CDR3 amino acids: CASSLAGTSETQYF. As DNA, the CDR3 is TGTGCCAGCAGCTTAGCGGGGACGAGCGAGACCCAGTACTTC.